These T cell receptor beta chains were read from a single sample in a study of beta chain features in type 1 diabetes. The data were produced by immunoSEQ multiplex PCR, yet TCRdb's version contains in-frame clones alone and is incomplete. The sample lists hundreds of thousands of clones, roughly 15% seen once, with about 0.097% in the top ten. Sample: naive CD4+ T cells from blood. The source is a man between 18 and 35 years old in good health. Both conserved end residues are part of each CDR3. The D gene is left open where the match is weak. A clone size is listed for some rows: how often the clone was seen (once, few, many), or a class if it is expanded.

>TRBV11-1|TRBJ2-1|TRBD2|.
TGTGCCAGCAGCTTGGAAGCTAGCGGGAGGGCCGGTGAGCAGTTCTTC
CASSLEASGRAGEQFF
>TRBV4-1|TRBJ2-4|TRBD2|.
TGCGCCAGCAGCCCAATTCCCTCGACTAGCGGAGCTCTAGCCAAAAACATTCAGTACTTC
CASSPIPSTSGALAKNIQYF
>TRBV18|TRBJ1-3|.|.
TGTGCCAGCTCACCTCCCGCAGGTGGAAACACCATATATTTT
CASSPPAGGNTIYF
>TRBV7-9|TRBJ1-1|TRBD1|few
TGTGCCAGCAGCCCCAGGACAGGTGGGACTGAAGCTTTCTTT
CASSPRTGGTEAFF
>TRBV30|TRBJ2-2|.|.
TGTGCCTGGAGCCGCAGGGACACCGGGGAGCTGTTTTTT
CAWSRRDTGELFF
>TRBV6-5|TRBJ2-7|.|.
TGTGCCAGCAGTTACTCGGTGGGACAAACCTACGAGCAGTACTTC
CASSYSVGQTYEQYF
>TRBV29-1|TRBJ1-1|.|few
TGCAGCGTGAGACAGCGACTCAACGCTGAAGCTTTCTTT
CSVRQRLNAEAFF
>TRBV5-1|TRBJ2-6|.|.
TGCGCCAGCAGCTTGCAGGGGCCTGGGGCCAACGTCCTGACTTTC
CASSLQGPGANVLTF
>TRBV29-1|TRBJ2-3|TRBD1|.
TGCAGCGTTGAAGGCCCCCTTCACAGGGGTACAGATACGCAGTATTTT
CSVEGPLHRGTDTQYF
>TRBV12-5|TRBJ2-5|.|few
TGTGCTAGTGGCCGGGGGAGCCAAGAGACCCAGTACTTC
CASGRGSQETQYF
>TRBV7-2|TRBJ1-5|.|.
TGTGCCAGCAGCTTAGTGGAAGTTAGCAATCAGCCCCAGCATTTT
CASSLVEVSNQPQHF
>TRBV20-1|TRBJ2-1|.|few
TGCAGTGCTACAGAGAATGAGCAGTTCTTC
CSATENEQFF
>TRBV28|TRBJ1-4|.|few
TGTGCCAGCAGCTCCCCGGGGGGGACTAATGAAAAACTGTTTTTT
CASSSPGGTNEKLFF
>TRBV7-2|TRBJ2-7|TRBD1|few
TGTGCCAGCAGCGCGAGGGGGCGTCCCTACGAGCAGTACTTC
CASSARGRPYEQYF
>TRBV7-2|TRBJ1-2|.|.
TGTGCCAGCAGCTTAGCGCTTGAGGTATCTTATGGCTACACCTTC
CASSLALEVSYGYTF
>TRBV4-1|TRBJ1-1|.|.
TGCGCCAGCAGCCAAGGAAAGGCGGCTAAGAGGGCCAGGGAAGCTTTCTTT
CASSQGKAAKRAREAFF
>TRBV5-1|TRBJ2-7|TRBD1|.
TGCGCCAGCAGCCCGGGACAGGGTAGCTACGAGCAGTACTTC
CASSPGQGSYEQYF
>TRBV19|TRBJ2-3|TRBD2|.
TGTGCCAGTAGGGAAGCGGGAGGACGCACAGATACGCAGTATTTT
CASREAGGRTDTQYF
>TRBV4-3|TRBJ2-5|.|.
TGCGCCAGCAGCCCCCAGGAGTGGGGGACCCAGTACTTC
CASSPQEWGTQYF
>TRBV5-1|TRBJ2-1|.|few
TGCGCCAGCAGCTTAGCAGACGGCCTCAGCTCCTACAATGAGCAGTTCTTC
CASSLADGLSSYNEQFF
>TRBV6-5|TRBJ1-1|.|.
TGTGCCAGCAGTTACCGCACAAGGAACACTGAAGCTTTCTTT
CASSYRTRNTEAFF
>TRBV5-1|TRBJ2-7|TRBD1|.
TGCGCCAGCAGATGGGACAGGGGTTACGAGCAGTACTTC
CASRWDRGYEQYF
>TRBV25-1|TRBJ2-7|.|.
TGTGCCAGCAGTCGAGGGTACGAGCAGTACTTC
CASSRGYEQYF
>TRBV29-1|TRBJ2-1|TRBD2|few
TGCAGCGTTGCAGCCGGGACTAGGAAAAATGAGCAGTTCTTC
CSVAAGTRKNEQFF
>TRBV15|TRBJ2-6|.|few
TGTGCCACCAGTGCAGGACATAGCTCTGGGGCCAACGTCCTGACTTTC
CATSAGHSSGANVLTF
>TRBV20-1|TRBJ2-7|.|.
TGCAGTGCTAGAGCGGGGAGCGAGCAGTACTTC
CSARAGSEQYF
>TRBV7-2|TRBJ1-1|.|few
TGTGCCAGCAGCTTAGAAGGAAGAGCGAACACTGAAGCTTTCTTT
CASSLEGRANTEAFF
>TRBV28|TRBJ2-4|.|few
TGTGCCAGCAGTTTTGGAGGGTTCGCCAAAAACATTCAGTACTTC
CASSFGGFAKNIQYF
>TRBV7-2|TRBJ1-5|.|.
TGTGCCAGCAGCTTAGCGCAGGGCCTTCAGCCCCAGCATTTT
CASSLAQGLQPQHF
>TRBV27|TRBJ1-5|TRBD1|few
TGTGCCAGCAGTTTCGGACAGGGGAACCAGCCCCAGCATTTT
CASSFGQGNQPQHF
>TRBV4-3|TRBJ2-7|.|few
TGCGCCAGCAGCCAAACGATGCAGAGCTCCTACGAGCAGTACTTC
CASSQTMQSSYEQYF
>TRBV5-6|TRBJ1-2|TRBD1|few
TGTGCCAGCAGCTTGGCAGGGGGTCGGAGTACTAACTATGGCTACACCTTC
CASSLAGGRSTNYGYTF
>TRBV13|TRBJ2-1|TRBD2|.
TGTGCCAGCAGCTTATCCCCGGGAGGAAGGTACAATGAGCAGTTCTTC
CASSLSPGGRYNEQFF
>TRBV7-8|TRBJ1-2|.|.
TGTGCCAGCAGCCCCCGGAGGGCCCGGATGAGTGGCTACACCTTC
CASSPRRARMSGYTF
>TRBV7-2|TRBJ2-3|.|few
TGTGCCAGCAGCCCCCGCACAGATACGCAGTATTTT
CASSPRTDTQYF
>TRBV7-2|TRBJ1-2|.|.
TGTGCCAGCAGCCCCGCCCACGGCCCCAACTATGGCTACACCTTC
CASSPAHGPNYGYTF
>TRBV28|TRBJ1-5|.|few
TGTGCCAGCAGCGGGCGAGGGGGGTTGCGGACAGGCAATCAGCCCCAGCATTTT
CASSGRGGLRTGNQPQHF
>TRBV11-2|TRBJ2-2|.|.
TGTGCCAGCAGCTTAGATTTGAACTCCGGGGAGCTGTTTTTT
CASSLDLNSGELFF
>TRBV5-1|TRBJ2-5|TRBD2|.
TGCGCCAGCAGCTTAACCCTAGCGGGAGTGGAAGAGACCCAGTACTTC
CASSLTLAGVEETQYF
>TRBV28|TRBJ2-7|.|few
TGTGCCAGCACACCCGGGAGCCTCGGTCGGGGGTACTACGAGCAGTACTTC
CASTPGSLGRGYYEQYF
>TRBV9|TRBJ1-1|.|.
TGTGCCAGCAGCCCCCGGTTGGACAGGAACACTGAAGCTTTCTTT
CASSPRLDRNTEAFF